One sample yielded the 29 T cell receptor beta chains listed below, sequenced in a study of Graves' ophthalmopathy and Graves' hyperthyroidism. From RNA, the CDR3 regions of TCR beta chains were amplified and sequenced. Investigators did first-round RT-PCR with HTBI primers, then second-round multiplex PCR. MiXCR, applied by TCRdb to the multiplex PCR reads, yields one record per CDR3 protein. The sample lists about 1.2 million distinct CDR3 sequences; 35% to 45% were seen once. Sequences were obtained from peripheral blood or thyroid tissue (not recorded which). These TCRs come from an adult man with Graves' hyperthyroidism.

At least ten counts were recorded for this clonotype. A much larger clone sits a single nucleotide away, making a read error possible. CDR3 loop: CAISESETIYF. CDR3 nucleotides: TGTGCCATCAGTGAGTCGGAGACCATATATTTT. V usage is TRBV10-3 and J usage is TRBJ1-3; D gene ambiguous. Trimming removed 0 bases at V and 10 bases at J, with 4 bases between. From germline, CDR1 is ENHRY and CDR2 SYGVKD. There are 11 residues in the CDR3.

This clonotype has more than one count but fewer than ten. J is TRBJ2-6 and V is TRBV29-1; either TRBD1 or TRBD2 may fit D (5 bases each). Germline V gives CDR1 SQVTM, CDR2 ANQGSEA. The CDR3 sequence is 13 residues long. The V gene lost 7 bases and the J gene lost 1 base, with 8 bases spanning the gap. CDR3 nucleotide sequence: TGCAGCGCTGGGGGTTCTGGGGCCAACGTCCTGACTTTC. Its protein product is CSAGGSGANVLTF. The full variable domain, its missing parts supplied by reference TRBV29-1 and TRBJ2-6, is SAVISQKPSRDICQRGTSLTIQCQVDSQVTMMFWYRQQPGQSLTLIATANQGSEATYESGFVIDKFPISRPNLTFSTLTVSNMSPEDSSIYLCSAGGSGANVLTFGAGSRLTVL.

The rearrangement links TRBV25-1 to TRBJ1-6; weak D call: TRBD1 (5 bases). The V gene lost 7 bases and the J gene lost 10 bases, with 23 bases spanning the gap. CDR3 length: 16 amino acids. Per the germline V gene, CDR1 is MGHDK and CDR2 is SYGVNS. The CDR3 nucleotides are TGTGCCAGCAATCCCGACGGGGCGGGTCACCGCTCACCCCTCCACTTT. Encoded protein: CASNPDGAGHRSPLHF.

The chain employs TRBV4-3 and TRBJ1-1, with 8 bases lining up with TRBD1. The CDR3 is made up of 16 amino acids. Germline CDR1 LGHNA, CDR2 YSLEER. J lost 5 bases, V lost 3 bases, and 11 bases had no gene match. The DNA of the CDR3 is TGCGCCAGCAGCCAGTTACAGGGGGACCCGCAGACTGAAGCTTTCTTT. This translates into CASSQLQGDPQTEAFF.

This clonotype was picked up a small number of times. The V and J genes are TRBV5-1 and TRBJ2-2; D may be TRBD1 (6 bases). The CDR3 has 15 amino acids. Germline V gene lookup returns CDR1 SGHRS and CDR2 YFSETQ. Between the trimmed V and J ends, which lost 4 bases and 4 bases, there was a span of 14 bases. This chain's CDR3 is CASSPGQFATGELFF. DNA of the CDR3: TGCGCCAGCAGCCCAGGACAGTTTGCCACCGGGGAGCTGTTTTTT.

There are many counts of this clonotype. This CDR3 reads CASSLDAGQGGYTF. In nucleotides, the CDR3 is TGCGCCAGCAGCTTGGATGCAGGTCAGGGCGGCTACACCTTC. This sequence joins TRBV5-1 and TRBJ1-2; weak D call: TRBD1 (5 bases). V gave up 0 bases and J gave up 8 bases, with 14 bases separating them. Looked up from germline, CDR1 is SGHRS and CDR2 is YFSETQ. The CDR3 totals 14 residues.

There are a few counts of this clonotype. A much larger clone differs from this one at a single base, so this may be a read error. The gene calls are TRBV7-2 and TRBJ2-5; D not certain. V was clipped by 4 bases and J by 1 base, with 10 bases between them. The CDR3 extends over 14 amino acids. Germline assignment: CDR1 SGHTA and CDR2 FQGNSA. The CDR3 nucleotides read TGTGCCAGCAGCTCCCGGAACGGCCAAGAGACCCAGTACTTC. Its protein is CASSSRNGQETQYF.

With regard to this clonotype: A junction end diverges from the germline sequence, so it may reflect a read error. This chain connects TRBV5-5 to TRBJ1-3; possible D gene TRBD1, 6 bases. Germline V gene lookup returns CDR1 SGHKS and CDR2 YYEKEE (reference sequence). The CDR3 sequence is 15 residues long. The CDR3: CASSQESGVGNTIYF. The CDR3 DNA is TGCGCCAGCAGCCAAGAGTCAGGGGTTGGAAACACCATATATTTT.

Ten or more counts support this clonotype. The chain is built from TRBV20-1 and TRBJ1-1; no clear D gene. Germline lookup yields CDR1 DFQATT and CDR2 SNEGSKA (reference sequence). Between the trimmed V and J ends, which lost 3 bases and 2 bases, there was a span of 10 bases. The CDR3 consists of 13 residues. The CDR3 DNA sequence: TGCAGTGCTAGGACACTCTTAAACACTGAAGCTTTCTTT. Translation gives CSARTLLNTEAFF.

This clonotype appeared a few times. The chain combines TRBV7-9 with TRBJ2-6; unclear D gene. Germline V gives CDR1 SEHNR, CDR2 FQNEAQ (reference sequence). This CDR3 spans 14 amino acids. Trimming left V 2 bases short and J 12 bases short, with 14 bases between. In nucleotides, the CDR3 is TGTGCCAGCAGCTTACTAGGACGACCTCTCGTCCTGACTTTC. It yields the protein CASSLLGRPLVLTF.

The chain joins TRBV5-5 to TRBJ2-7; D call uncertain. V gave up 0 bases and J gave up 3 bases, with 7 bases separating them. Germline V gene lookup returns CDR1 SGHKS and CDR2 YYEKEE (reference sequence). This CDR3 has 13 residues. The CDR3 bases are TGTGCCAGCAGCTTGGAGTTATTCTACGAGCAGTACTTC. It codes for CASSLELFYEQYF.

The rearrangement joins TRBV6-5 to TRBJ1-5; maybe TRBD1 (5 bases). This CDR3 comprises 15 residues. Germline CDR1 MNHEY, CDR2 SVGAGI. The V and J ends lost 5 bases and 1 base respectively, with 12 bases between them. The CDR3 DNA sequence: TGTGCCAGCAGTGATGGAGACAGAAGCAATCAGCCCCAGCATTTT. It yields the protein CASSDGDRSNQPQHF.

The chain combines TRBV5-4 with TRBJ2-5; D is undetermined. The length of the CDR3 is 10 residues. Per germline, CDR1 SGHNT and CDR2 YYREEE (reference sequence). V was trimmed by 6 bases and J by 10 bases, leaving 10 bases between them. The CDR3 nucleotides read TGTGCCAGCACCCATCGGAACCAGTACTTC. Its translation: CASTHRNQYF.

J is TRBJ2-7 and V is TRBV25-1, with 7 bases identical to TRBD2. J gave up 3 bases and V 1 base, and 3 bases lay outside the gene matches. The germline V gene encodes CDR1 MGHDK and CDR2 SYGVNS. This CDR3 contains 14 residues. The CDR3 spells CASSEWGGSYEQYF. The CDR3, as DNA: TGTGCCAGCAGTGAATGGGGGGGAAGCTACGAGCAGTACTTC.

This clonotype was seen repeatedly, ten times or more. The V and J genes are TRBV20-1 and TRBJ2-5; 7 positions match TRBD1. The germline gives CDR1 DFQATT, CDR2 SNEGSKA (reference sequence). The CDR3 loop spans 16 amino acids. The ends lost 1 base at V and 2 bases at J; junction bases unmatched: 10. In DNA form, the CDR3 reads TGCAGTGCTAGAGCCCCCCAGGGACAGCAACAAGAGACCCAGTACTTC. It translates to CSARAPQGQQQETQYF.

This chain uses TRBV5-4 with TRBJ1-6; D might be TRBD1 (6 bases). Trimming stripped 5 bases from V and 0 bases from J, with 15 bases between. Germline V gene sequence: CDR1 SGHNT, CDR2 YYREEE (reference sequence). CDR3 length equals 17 residues. The CDR3 reads CASRTHRESSYNSPLHF. The CDR3, as DNA: TGTGCCAGCAGAACCCACAGGGAAAGCTCCTATAATTCACCCCTCCACTTT.

The sample holds a few counts of this clonotype. A read error is likely, as this CDR3 ends without the conserved phenylalanine or tryptophan. The limits of the CDR3 on the DNA are not certain, so only TCRdb's listed CDR3 is given. The chain couples TRBV15 to TRBJ1-5. The CDR3 length equals 8 residues, ends included. Germline V lookup: CDR1 LNHNV, CDR2 YYDKDF (reference sequence). CDR3 protein: CATSRDFP.

This clonotype was observed a handful of times. The chain uses TRBV12-3 or TRBV12-4 and TRBJ2-2; D gene unclear. This CDR3 spans 14 amino acids. The V and J ends lost 2 bases and 7 bases respectively, with 11 bases between them. In DNA, the CDR3 is TGTGCCAGCAGTTTAATAGGGAACGACGGGGAGCTGTTTTTT. It encodes CASSLIGNDGELFF.

The V call is TRBV5-5, the J call TRBJ2-5, with 8 nucleotides matching TRBD1. CDR3 size: 15 residues. V lost 4 bases and J lost 4; bases outside the gene matches: 9. Germline CDR1 is SGHKS and CDR2 is YYEKEE (reference sequence). CDR3 residues: CASSLQDRVRETQYF. CDR3 sequence (DNA): TGTGCCAGCAGCCTCCAGGACAGGGTCCGAGAGACCCAGTACTTC.

In this sample, this clonotype turned up many times. V is TRBV29-1 and J is TRBJ1-1, with 10 bases identical to TRBD1. V lost 4 bases to trimming and J lost 3 bases; unmatched junction nucleotides: 5. The germline CDR1 and CDR2 sequences are SQVTM and ANQGSEA. CDR3 size: 14 residues. This CDR3 reads CSVGTGGRYTEAFF. For the CDR3, the DNA is TGCAGCGTTGGGACAGGGGGTCGGTACACTGAAGCTTTCTTT.

This clonotype has a count of ten or more. This sequence joins TRBV7-2 and TRBJ2-5; 9 positions match TRBD2. Unmatched junction bases numbered 4, after V lost 3 bases and J lost 5 bases. Per germline, CDR1 SGHTA and CDR2 FQGNSA. The CDR3 runs to 14 residues. CDR3 coding DNA: TGTGCCAGCAGCTTGGGACTAGCTCCTGAGACCCAGTACTTC. This codes for CASSLGLAPETQYF. Filled out from reference TRBV7-2 and TRBJ2-5, the complete variable domain reads GAGVSQSPSNKVTEKGKDVELRCDPISGHTALYWYRQSLGQGLEFLIYFQGNSAPDKSGLPSDRFSAERTGGSVSTLTIQRTQQEDSAVYLCASSLGLAPETQYFGPGTRLLVL.

This chain links TRBV2 with TRBJ2-1; D unclear. Trimming took 6 bases from V and 6 from J, leaving 18 bases between them. CDR3 size: 15 residues. CDR1 is SNHLY, CDR2 FYNNEI, per germline. The CDR3 DNA reads as TGTGCCAGCAGCGCTGATTCGGCTTCGGGCAATGAGCAGTTCTTC. Translating gives CASSADSASGNEQFF.

This clonotype has just a few counts. V is TRBV12-3 or TRBV12-4 and J is TRBJ2-5, with TRBD2 as a possible D gene (6 bases). The CDR3 has 14 amino acids. V lost 4 bases to trimming and J lost 4 bases, with 13 bases between them. The CDR3 nucleotides are TGTGCCAGCAGTTGGTCGCGGGGAAGAGAGACCCAGTACTTC. Amino acids: CASSWSRGRETQYF.

This clonotype has ten or more counts. The gene calls are TRBV7-2 and TRBJ1-5, with 7 bases fitting TRBD1. The V gene's germline CDR1 is SGHTA and CDR2 FQGNSA. The CDR3 spans 15 residues. V trimming: 7 bases; J trimming: 2 bases; junction bases outside the gene matches: 8. The CDR3 loop reads CASTEAGGGNQPQHF. The CDR3 nucleotides are TGTGCCAGCACAGAGGCAGGGGGTGGCAATCAGCCCCAGCATTTT.

This clonotype has ten or more counts. This chain joins TRBV20-1 and TRBJ1-2; D is possibly TRBD1 (5 bases). Deletions cut 3 bases from V and 2 bases from J, with 16 bases between. Germline V gene sequence: CDR1 DFQATT, CDR2 SNEGSKA (reference sequence). The CDR3 contains 15 residues. This CDR3 reads CSARLAGTSNYGYTF. CDR3 nucleotide sequence: TGCAGTGCTAGGCTCGCCGGGACCTCCAACTATGGCTACACCTTC.

This clonotype was counted ten times or more. This chain uses TRBV5-1 with TRBJ1-1; weak D call: TRBD1 (6 bases). The CDR3 is 15 amino acids. In germline, CDR1 is SGHRS, CDR2 YFSETQ. The ends were cut back, 4 bases at V and 6 bases at J, with 19 bases in the middle. This CDR3 reads CASSAKQGGVPEAFF. The CDR3 bases are TGCGCCAGCAGCGCAAAACAGGGTGGGGTTCCTGAAGCTTTCTTT.

This clonotype was found many times. The chain joins TRBV9 to TRBJ1-6; 7 nucleotides line up with TRBD1. The CDR3 is 14 residues long. Germline assignment: CDR1 SGDLS and CDR2 YYNGEE. Germline trimming cut 4 bases from V and 10 bases from J; bases unmatched to any gene: 8. The CDR3 coding sequence is TGTGCCAGCAGCTTACGACAGGGTAGCTCACCCCTCCACTTT. Protein sequence: CASSLRQGSSPLHF.

This rearrangement joins TRBV25-1 to TRBJ2-5; maybe TRBD2 (6 bases). The CDR3 is made up of 15 amino acids. Trimming removed 5 bases at V and 4 bases at J, with 17 bases between. Germline CDR1 reads MGHDK; CDR2 reads SYGVNS. In DNA form, the CDR3 reads TGTGCCAGCAGTCCAAGTCAGGGAGGCACAGAGACCCAGTACTTC. Its protein product is CASSPSQGGTETQYF.

This clonotype showed up just a few times. V and J are TRBV15 and TRBJ2-5, with D possibly being TRBD1 (5 bases). This CDR3 is 13 amino acids long. Germline values: CDR1 LNHNV, CDR2 YYDKDF (reference sequence). Trimming removed 5 bases at V and 4 bases at J, with 11 bases between. The CDR3 nucleotides read TGTGCCACCAGCCCCCACAGGACAGAGACCCAGTACTTC. This encodes CATSPHRTETQYF.